This record covers a single T cell receptor (beta chain). The data belong to a study of blood T cell repertoires in COVID-19. How the authors handled the data: Quantification of nucleated cells was approximated via reference gene primer amplification. Repertoires were generated with immunoSEQ multiplex PCR, while TCRdb's copy carries only in-frame clones and drops some. V and J calls and clone size follow that table, whereas D and trimming were derived from the DNA. The sample carries over 70,000 clones, about 80% recorded once. V dropped 4 bases and J dropped 4; count of bases not matched to a gene: 2. Germline lookup yields CDR1 KGHSH and CDR2 LQKENI. The CDR3 length is 15 residues.

The chain recombines TRBV18 with TRBJ1-6; 9 nucleotides line up with TRBD1. The specimen was peripheral blood. This receptor was taken from a human donor in a cohort sampled during active COVID-19. In DNA, the CDR3 is TGTGCCAGCTCACGTGGGACAGGGTATAATTCACCCCTCCACTTT. Residues: CASSRGTGYNSPLHF. The complete variable domain, with remaining parts taken from reference TRBV18 and TRBJ1-6, reads NAGVMQNPRHLVRRRGQEARLRCSPMKGHSHVYWYRQLPEEGLKFMVYLQKENIIDESGMPKERFSAEFPKEGPSILRIQQVVRGDSAAYFCASSRGTGYNSPLHFGNGTRLTVT.